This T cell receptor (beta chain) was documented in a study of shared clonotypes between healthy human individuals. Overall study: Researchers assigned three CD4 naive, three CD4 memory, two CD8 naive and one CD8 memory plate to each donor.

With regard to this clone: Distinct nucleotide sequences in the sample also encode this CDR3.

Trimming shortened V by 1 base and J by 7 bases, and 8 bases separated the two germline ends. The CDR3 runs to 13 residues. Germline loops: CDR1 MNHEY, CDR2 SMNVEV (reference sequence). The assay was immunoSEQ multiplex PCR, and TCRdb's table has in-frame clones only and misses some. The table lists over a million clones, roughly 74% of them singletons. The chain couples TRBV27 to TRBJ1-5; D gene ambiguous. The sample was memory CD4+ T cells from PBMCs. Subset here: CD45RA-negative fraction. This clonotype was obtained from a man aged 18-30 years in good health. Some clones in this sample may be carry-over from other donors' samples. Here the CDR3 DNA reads TGTGCCAGCAGTTTATTCAGAGGGCAGCCCCAGCATTTT. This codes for CASSLFRGQPQHF.